A selection of T cell receptor beta chains follows, all from one sample in a study of PD-1 blockade in classical Hodgkin lymphoma. TCRdb keeps only in-frame clones here, not all; method: immunoSEQ multiplex PCR. The repertoire holds tens of thousands of clones, 87% seen once, with less than 9% in the top ten. This specimen was peripheral blood mononuclear cells (PBMCs), taken before the fourth cycle of nivolumab. The receptors stem from a human donor with classical Hodgkin lymphoma. The CDR3 runs from the conserved cysteine through the conserved F or W. A D gene is named only where the DNA matches it firmly. For some rows the clone size is stated as once, few or many, or as a class when expanded; others skip it.

J gene: TRBJ1-2; D gene: .; V gene: TRBV5-1; clone size: .; CDR3 DNA: TGCGCCAGCAGCTTGGGAGGGGACTCTGGCTACACCTTC; CDR3 protein: CASSLGGDSGYTF
J gene: TRBJ2-7; D gene: TRBD1; V gene: TRBV9; clone size: .; CDR3 DNA: TGTGCCAGCAGCGTAGCTCCGTATGGGACAGATCTCCCCTACGAGCAGTACTTC; CDR3 protein: CASSVAPYGTDLPYEQYF
J gene: TRBJ2-2; D gene: .; V gene: TRBV5-1; clone size: .; CDR3 DNA: TGCGCCAGCAGCTTGGCCCTAGCTGACACCGGGGAGCTGTTTTTT; CDR3 protein: CASSLALADTGELFF
J gene: TRBJ2-7; D gene: TRBD1; V gene: TRBV30; clone size: .; CDR3 DNA: TGTGCCTGGAGTGCCCTAAGGGGACAGGGCCGAATCTCCTACGAGCAGTACTTC; CDR3 protein: CAWSALRGQGRISYEQYF
J gene: TRBJ1-5; D gene: .; V gene: TRBV12-5; clone size: .; CDR3 DNA: TGTGCTAGTGGTCTTGCTGAGCCCCAGCATTTT; CDR3 protein: CASGLAEPQHF
J gene: TRBJ1-1; D gene: .; V gene: TRBV5-1; clone size: .; CDR3 DNA: TGCGCCAGCAGTTCCCGGACGTTGGGCGCGGGCACTGAAGCTTTCTTT; CDR3 protein: CASSSRTLGAGTEAFF
J gene: TRBJ2-5; D gene: TRBD2; V gene: TRBV14; clone size: .; CDR3 DNA: TGTGCCAGCAGCCCCGGGACTAGCTTAAAGACCCAGTACTTC; CDR3 protein: CASSPGTSLKTQYF
J gene: TRBJ2-3; D gene: TRBD2; V gene: TRBV19; clone size: medium-sized; CDR3 DNA: TGTGCCAGTAGCCACGGGACTATACGGCAGTATTTT; CDR3 protein: CASSHGTIRQYF
J gene: TRBJ1-1; D gene: .; V gene: TRBV10-3; clone size: .; CDR3 DNA: TGTGCCATCAGTTCTACGGCAGGGAACACTGAAGCTTTCTTT; CDR3 protein: CAISSTAGNTEAFF
J gene: TRBJ1-3; D gene: .; V gene: TRBV6-5; clone size: .; CDR3 DNA: TGTGCCAGCAGCACCCCGGGAAACACCATATATTTT; CDR3 protein: CASSTPGNTIYF
J gene: TRBJ2-5; D gene: .; V gene: TRBV5-1; clone size: .; CDR3 DNA: TGCGCCAGCAGCCCAAATCACCAAGAGACCCAGTACTTC; CDR3 protein: CASSPNHQETQYF
J gene: TRBJ2-5; D gene: .; V gene: TRBV5-1; clone size: .; CDR3 DNA: TGCGCCAGCAGCTCCGTGGGACGCGACCTAGAGACCCAGTACTTC; CDR3 protein: CASSSVGRDLETQYF
J gene: TRBJ1-1; D gene: .; V gene: TRBV5-1; clone size: .; CDR3 DNA: TGCGCCAGCAACCAGGGGACCATGAACACTGAAGCTTTCTTT; CDR3 protein: CASNQGTMNTEAFF
J gene: TRBJ2-5; D gene: .; V gene: TRBV4-2; clone size: once; CDR3 DNA: TGTGCCAGCAGCCAAGTGCGGGAGACCCAGTACTTC; CDR3 protein: CASSQVRETQYF
J gene: TRBJ1-1; D gene: .; V gene: TRBV7-2; clone size: .; CDR3 DNA: TGTGCCAGCAGCTTAGCGCTGGGGACGGGAGCTGAAGCTTTCTTT; CDR3 protein: CASSLALGTGAEAFF
J gene: TRBJ1-1; D gene: .; V gene: TRBV5-1; clone size: .; CDR3 DNA: TGCGCCAGCAGCAGGTGGGACGGTTTGGGTGGGGTGGGCAACACTGAAGCTTTCTTT; CDR3 protein: CASSRWDGLGGVGNTEAFF
J gene: TRBJ2-1; D gene: .; V gene: TRBV5-1; clone size: .; CDR3 DNA: TGCGCCAGCAGCTTGGGGAGCAATGAGCAGTTCTTC; CDR3 protein: CASSLGSNEQFF
J gene: TRBJ2-3; D gene: .; V gene: TRBV7-9; clone size: .; CDR3 DNA: TGTGCCAGCAGCTTAGGTTCCGCGGGGCGCACAGATACGCAGTATTTT; CDR3 protein: CASSLGSAGRTDTQYF
J gene: TRBJ2-1; D gene: .; V gene: TRBV10-3; clone size: .; CDR3 DNA: TGTGCCATCAGCCTTGAGGGGTCCTCCTACAATGAGCAGTTCTTC; CDR3 protein: CAISLEGSSYNEQFF
J gene: TRBJ2-7; D gene: .; V gene: TRBV7-6; clone size: .; CDR3 DNA: TGTGCCAGCAGTATGGGAGACGTCTCCTACGAGCAGTACTTC; CDR3 protein: CASSMGDVSYEQYF
J gene: TRBJ2-5; D gene: .; V gene: TRBV28; clone size: .; CDR3 DNA: TGTGCCAGCAGTCTTCCGGACCTGGGAGTAAGGACCCAGTACTTC; CDR3 protein: CASSLPDLGVRTQYF
J gene: TRBJ1-1; D gene: TRBD1; V gene: TRBV5-5; clone size: few; CDR3 DNA: TGTGCCAGCAGCTTCCAGGGGGCCCCTGAAGCTTTCTTT; CDR3 protein: CASSFQGAPEAFF
J gene: TRBJ2-2; D gene: TRBD1; V gene: TRBV5-1; clone size: .; CDR3 DNA: TGCGCCAGCAGCATGTCGACAGGGAGCCCCGGGGAGCTGTTTTTT; CDR3 protein: CASSMSTGSPGELFF
J gene: TRBJ2-7; D gene: .; V gene: TRBV18; clone size: .; CDR3 DNA: TGTGCCAGCTCACCCACGGGGGGCATATCCTACGAGCAGTACTTC; CDR3 protein: CASSPTGGISYEQYF
J gene: TRBJ1-2; D gene: TRBD1; V gene: TRBV9; clone size: few; CDR3 DNA: TGTGCCAGCAGCCCAAGGACAGGAACTGGCTACACCTTC; CDR3 protein: CASSPRTGTGYTF
J gene: TRBJ1-1; D gene: .; V gene: TRBV7-9; clone size: .; CDR3 DNA: TGTGCCAGCAGCTTAGGTACCTCTGAAGCTTTCTTT; CDR3 protein: CASSLGTSEAFF
J gene: TRBJ1-1; D gene: .; V gene: TRBV10-3; clone size: .; CDR3 DNA: TGTGCCATCAGCGAAACAGGTTTCACTGAAGCTTTCTTT; CDR3 protein: CAISETGFTEAFF
J gene: TRBJ1-1; D gene: .; V gene: TRBV21-1; clone size: few; CDR3 DNA: TGTGCCAGCAGCAAAGTGGGTGCAGAGAGGAGTATTGAAGCTTTCTTT; CDR3 protein: CASSKVGAERSIEAFF
J gene: TRBJ2-2; D gene: .; V gene: TRBV2; clone size: .; CDR3 DNA: TGTGCCAGCAACCCCTCGAACACCGGGGAGCTGTTTTTT; CDR3 protein: CASNPSNTGELFF
J gene: TRBJ2-2; D gene: .; V gene: TRBV7-9; clone size: .; CDR3 DNA: TGTGCCAGCAGCTTAGCGGGGGGAATCCCCGGGGAGCTGTTTTTT; CDR3 protein: CASSLAGGIPGELFF
J gene: TRBJ1-3; D gene: .; V gene: TRBV5-1; clone size: .; CDR3 DNA: TGCGCCAGCAGCTTGCAGGGGCGAGGAAACACCATATATTTT; CDR3 protein: CASSLQGRGNTIYF
J gene: TRBJ1-5; D gene: .; V gene: TRBV5-8; clone size: .; CDR3 DNA: TGTGCCAGCAGCCCTTCGAGGGGGGGTTGGGGCAATCAGCCCCAGCATTTT; CDR3 protein: CASSPSRGGWGNQPQHF
J gene: TRBJ1-4; D gene: TRBD1; V gene: TRBV5-1; clone size: .; CDR3 DNA: TGCGCCAGCAGCTTGGCGGGCAGGGGGGAAGAAAAACTGTTTTTT; CDR3 protein: CASSLAGRGEEKLFF
J gene: TRBJ2-7; D gene: .; V gene: TRBV29-1; clone size: .; CDR3 DNA: TGCAGCGTTCGGGGACGGACCGCCTACGAGCAGTACTTC; CDR3 protein: CSVRGRTAYEQYF
J gene: TRBJ2-2; D gene: TRBD2; V gene: TRBV5-1; clone size: .; CDR3 DNA: TGCGCCAGCAGCCGGCCACCCAGCGGGGGATACACCGGGGAGCTGTTTTTT; CDR3 protein: CASSRPPSGGYTGELFF
J gene: TRBJ2-5; D gene: .; V gene: TRBV5-1; clone size: once; CDR3 DNA: TGCGCCAGCAGCTTGGCCATGGGGGACGAGACCCAGTACTTC; CDR3 protein: CASSLAMGDETQYF
J gene: TRBJ2-5; D gene: TRBD2; V gene: TRBV5-1; clone size: .; CDR3 DNA: TGCGCCAGCAGCTTGGGTCGGGGGGGCCAGGAGACCCAGTACTTC; CDR3 protein: CASSLGRGGQETQYF